Below, one TCR beta chain is given with its context. The data derive from a study of blood T cell repertoires in COVID-19. In the original processing: Amplification of reference gene primers was used by the study to estimate nucleated cell counts. Sequenced by immunoSEQ multiplex PCR; TCRdb stores in-frame clones only, minus some. V and J calls and clone size come straight from that table; D and trimming were deduced from the DNA. Among over 200,000 clones listed, about nine tenths were seen once. CDR1 MNHNY and CDR2 SVGAGI come from the germline V gene (reference sequence). The CDR3 contains 12 residues. V dropped 11 bases and J dropped 10; count of bases not matched to a gene: 8.

The TCR comes from a man aged 25-40 years who had recovered from COVID-19. The chain is built from TRBV6-6 and TRBJ1-6; 7 nucleotides align to TRBD1. The material sequenced was peripheral blood. CDR3 coding DNA: TGTGCCGTCGGAGGGGGCAGATCACCCCTCCACTTT. Protein sequence: CAVGGGRSPLHF.